The clone carrying this TCR beta chain was seen at least ten times. Its target is not known. Uncontrolled infection, other autoimmune disease, pregnancy or lactation excluded patients. V shed 4 bases and J shed 1 base, with 12 bases lying between them. Germline V gives CDR1 KGHDR, CDR2 SFDVKD. This CDR3 is built from 15 residues. These data belong to a study of T cells in Graves' hyperthyroidism and ophthalmopathy. Regions amplified from RNA transcripts were the TCR beta CDR3 regions. An initial round of RT-PCR targeting the TCR CDR3 relied on the HTBI primer set. TCRdb ran MiXCR on the multiplex PCR reads and lists one entry per CDR3 protein. The sample holds more than 500,000 distinct CDR3 sequences, 46% seen once. Regarding the study as a whole: Ophthalmopathy stood apart from stable hyperthyroidism in a 13 V-J model. Before onset, by a median of around 6.4 months, the model predicted ophthalmopathy.

The receptor's source is an adult woman with Graves' disease, either hyperthyroidism or ophthalmopathy (not recorded which). The specimen was peripheral blood or thyroid tissue (not recorded which). J is TRBJ2-5 and V is TRBV24-1; tentatively, D is TRBD1 (6 bases). CDR3 region: CATSDARDTQETQYF. The CDR3 DNA follows: TGTGCCACCAGTGACGCCCGGGACACCCAAGAGACCCAGTACTTC.